The 11 T cell receptor beta chains reported below all come from one sample, sequenced in a study of T cell changes during pregnancy in multiple sclerosis. Here immunoSEQ multiplex PCR was the method, and the copy in TCRdb shows in-frame clones only, minus some. The sample gives 40,000 to 45,000 clones, about 94% of which show up once; under 2% is in the top ten. The material sequenced was peripheral blood, taken in the third trimester of pregnancy. The receptors originated from a female donor with multiple sclerosis, enrolled in a pregnancy study.

The V and J genes are TRBV28 and TRBJ1-4, with TRBD1 matching 8 bases. Germline values: CDR1 MDHEN, CDR2 SYDVKM. After removal of 3 bases from V and 6 bases from J, the junction contained 3 bases not matched to a gene. This CDR3 is 14 amino acids long. The CDR3 region is CASSFLTGDEKLFF. The CDR3 DNA sequence: TGTGCCAGCAGTTTCCTGACAGGGGATGAAAAACTGTTTTTT.

The V call is TRBV6-6, the J call TRBJ1-6; D not resolved. Per the germline V gene, CDR1 is MNHNY and CDR2 is SVGAGI (reference sequence). This CDR3 contains 12 residues. The ends were cut back, 4 bases at V and 10 bases at J, with 8 bases in the middle. The CDR3 bases are TGTGCCAGCAGTTCCGCAGGCTCACCCCTCCACTTT. Its translation is CASSSAGSPLHF.

V and J are TRBV6-5 and TRBJ1-6; unclear D gene. This CDR3 spans 13 amino acids. Trimming shortened V by 4 bases and J by 5 bases, and 6 bases separated the two germline ends. The germline V gene has CDR1 MNHEY and CDR2 SVGAGI. The CDR3 protein is CASSLEHNSPLHF. Written as DNA, the CDR3 is TGTGCCAGCAGTTTGGAGCATAATTCACCCCTCCACTTT.

This chain uses TRBV4-1 with TRBJ2-6, with 7 bases aligning to TRBD1. Losses at the gene ends were 3 bases for V and 2 bases for J; bases not matched to a gene: 16. The CDR3 is 20 amino acids. CDR1 is MGHRA, CDR2 YSYEKL, per germline. The CDR3 sequence is CASSQYHTPGQRAGANVLTF. CDR3 nucleotides: TGCGCCAGCAGCCAGTACCACACACCGGGACAGAGGGCTGGGGCCAACGTCCTGACTTTC.

This clone has just one count. The chain combines TRBV6-4 with TRBJ1-4; D call uncertain. The CDR3 extends over 15 amino acids. The V end lost 9 bases, the J end lost 6 bases, and 20 bases lay between the germline ends. Germline V gene data show CDR1 as MRHNA and CDR2 as SNTAGT. The CDR3 DNA reads as TGTGCCAGGGAAGAGGTCCGGATTCGTTATGAAAAACTGTTTTTT. Its protein is CAREEVRIRYEKLFF.

The chain has TRBV9 and TRBJ2-2, with a weak D call TRBD2 (6 bases). The CDR3 covers 15 residues. The germline CDR1 and CDR2 sequences are SGDLS and YYNGEE. V shed 0 bases and J shed 5 bases, with 11 bases lying between them. The CDR3 bases are TGTGCCAGCAGCGTAGTCCAGGGAGGAACCGGGGAGCTGTTTTTT. Protein: CASSVVQGGTGELFF.

The V gene is TRBV5-6, the J gene TRBJ2-3; tentatively, D is TRBD1 (5 bases). The germline CDR1 and CDR2 sequences are SGHDT and YYEEEE. V was pared by 1 base and J by 10 bases, with 10 bases between. The CDR3 contains 12 residues. The CDR3 coding sequence is TGTGCCAGCAGCTTGACAGGCCGTTCGCAGTATTTT. This translates into CASSLTGRSQYF.

The chain combines TRBV5-1 with TRBJ2-6, with 9 bases lining up with TRBD1. The CDR3 is made up of 17 amino acids. Trimming removed 4 bases from V and 4 bases from J; junction bases left unmatched: 9. Looked up from germline, CDR1 is SGHRS and CDR2 is YFSETQ. DNA for the CDR3: TGCGCCAGCAGCATGGGGGACAGGGCCATCGGGGCCAACGTCCTGACTTTC. This gives the protein CASSMGDRAIGANVLTF.

The rearrangement links TRBV11-3 to TRBJ2-7, with D unclear. CDR3 length: 14 residues. CDR1 and CDR2 from the germline V gene are SGHNT and YENEEA. Trimming took 1 base from V and 6 from J, leaving 13 bases between them. CDR3 sequence: CASSLGARSSEQYF. The CDR3 region has the DNA TGTGCCAGCAGCTTAGGTGCCCGTAGCTCCGAGCAGTACTTC.

The V call is TRBV7-9, the J call TRBJ2-1, with D perhaps TRBD2 (7 bases). CDR3 length equals 13 residues. Per germline, CDR1 SEHNR and CDR2 FQNEAQ (reference sequence). Trimming shortened V by 5 bases and J by 8 bases, and 13 bases separated the two germline ends. CDR3 residues: CASSAAGADEQFF. CDR3 in DNA: TGTGCCAGCAGCGCCGCGGGGGCAGATGAGCAGTTCTTC. Full variable domain (missing parts from reference TRBV7-9 and TRBJ2-1): DTGVSQNPRHKITKRGQNVTFRCDPISEHNRLYWYRQTLGQGPEFLTYFQNEAQLEKSRLLSDRFSAERPKGSFSTLEIQRTEQGDSAMYLCASSAAGADEQFFGPGTRLTVL.

V and J are TRBV19 and TRBJ1-5; 9 nucleotides match TRBD1. The CDR3 is 15 residues long. Germline lookup yields CDR1 LNHDA and CDR2 SQIVND (reference sequence). V gave up 6 bases and J gave up 6 bases; unmatched junction bases: 9. DNA of the CDR3: TGTGCCAGTAGGGTGGCGGGACAGGGTCCTCAGCCCCAGCATTTT. This translates into CASRVAGQGPQPQHF.